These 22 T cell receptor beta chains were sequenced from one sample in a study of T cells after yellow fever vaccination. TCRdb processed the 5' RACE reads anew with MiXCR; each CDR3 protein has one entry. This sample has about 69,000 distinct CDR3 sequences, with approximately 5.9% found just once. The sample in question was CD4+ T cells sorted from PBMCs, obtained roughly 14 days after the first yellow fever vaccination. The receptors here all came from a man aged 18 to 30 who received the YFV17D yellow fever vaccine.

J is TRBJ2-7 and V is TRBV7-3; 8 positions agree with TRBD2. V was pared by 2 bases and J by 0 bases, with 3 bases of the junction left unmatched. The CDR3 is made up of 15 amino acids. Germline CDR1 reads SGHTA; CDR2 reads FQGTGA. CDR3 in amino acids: CASSLSAGDSYEQYF. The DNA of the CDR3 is TGTGCCAGCAGCTTATCAGCGGGGGACTCCTACGAGCAGTACTTC.

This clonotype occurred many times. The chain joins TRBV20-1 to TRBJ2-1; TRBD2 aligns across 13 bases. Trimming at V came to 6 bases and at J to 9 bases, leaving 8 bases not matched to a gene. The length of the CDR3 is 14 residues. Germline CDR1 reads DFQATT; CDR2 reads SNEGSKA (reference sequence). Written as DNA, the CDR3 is TGCAGTGCGTCACTAGCGGGGGGGCCTTCTGAGCAGTTCTTC. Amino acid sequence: CSASLAGGPSEQFF.

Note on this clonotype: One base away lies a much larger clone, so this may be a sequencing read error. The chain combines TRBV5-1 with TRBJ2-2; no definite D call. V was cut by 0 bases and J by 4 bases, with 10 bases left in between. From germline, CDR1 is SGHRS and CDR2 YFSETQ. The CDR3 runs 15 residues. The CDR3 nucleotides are TGCGCCAGCAGCTTGGAACGGTGGATCACCGGGGAGCTGTTTTTT. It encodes CASSLERWITGELFF.

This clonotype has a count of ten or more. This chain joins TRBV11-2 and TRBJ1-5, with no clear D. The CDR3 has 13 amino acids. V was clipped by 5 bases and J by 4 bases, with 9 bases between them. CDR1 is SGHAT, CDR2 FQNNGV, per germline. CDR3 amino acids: CASSREENQPQHF. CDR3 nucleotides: TGTGCCAGCAGCCGTGAGGAGAATCAGCCCCAGCATTTT.

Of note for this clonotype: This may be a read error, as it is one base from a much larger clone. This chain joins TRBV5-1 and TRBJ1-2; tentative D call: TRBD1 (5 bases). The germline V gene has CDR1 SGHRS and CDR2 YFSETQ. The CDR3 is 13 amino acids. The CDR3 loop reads CASSLEDSWGYIF. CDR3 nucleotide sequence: TGCGCCAGCAGCTTGGAAGATTCCTGGGGCTACATCTTC.

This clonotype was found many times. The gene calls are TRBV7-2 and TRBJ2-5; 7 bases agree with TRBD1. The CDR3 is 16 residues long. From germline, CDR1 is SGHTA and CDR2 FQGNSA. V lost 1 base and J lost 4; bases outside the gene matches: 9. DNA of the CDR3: TGTGCCAGCAGCTTAGTCAACAGGGGTTATGCAGAGACCCAGTACTTC. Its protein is CASSLVNRGYAETQYF.

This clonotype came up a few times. The CDR3 here is CASSPGLDSSTDTQYF. Written as DNA, the CDR3 is TGTGCCAGCAGCCCGGGGCTAGACTCTAGCACAGATACGCAGTATTTT. The chain joins TRBV5-6 to TRBJ2-3; TRBD1 or TRBD2 may be the D gene (5 bases each). Germline V lookup: CDR1 SGHDT, CDR2 YYEEEE. This CDR3 is 16 amino acids long. V was pared by 4 bases and J by 0 bases, with 15 bases between.

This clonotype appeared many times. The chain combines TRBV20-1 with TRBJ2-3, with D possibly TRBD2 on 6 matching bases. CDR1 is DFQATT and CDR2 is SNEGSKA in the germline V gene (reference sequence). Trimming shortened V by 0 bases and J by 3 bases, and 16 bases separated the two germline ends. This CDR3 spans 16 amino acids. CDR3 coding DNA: TGCAGTGCTAGAGATACGCGGGGAACTGAGACAGATACGCAGTATTTT. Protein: CSARDTRGTETDTQYF.

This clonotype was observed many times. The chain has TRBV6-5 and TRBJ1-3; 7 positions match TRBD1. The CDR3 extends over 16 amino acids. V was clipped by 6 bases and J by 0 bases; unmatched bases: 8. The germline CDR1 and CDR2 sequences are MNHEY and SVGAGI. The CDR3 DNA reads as TGTGCCAGCAGAACCCCAGGGGGAAGCTCTGGAAACACCATATATTTT. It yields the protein CASRTPGGSSGNTIYF.

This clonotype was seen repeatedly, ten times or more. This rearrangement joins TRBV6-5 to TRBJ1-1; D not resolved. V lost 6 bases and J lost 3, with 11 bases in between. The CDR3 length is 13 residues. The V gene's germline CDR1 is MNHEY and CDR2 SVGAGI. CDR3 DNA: TGTGCCAGCAGCCCAGGACGGTACACTGAAGCTTTCTTT. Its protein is CASSPGRYTEAFF.

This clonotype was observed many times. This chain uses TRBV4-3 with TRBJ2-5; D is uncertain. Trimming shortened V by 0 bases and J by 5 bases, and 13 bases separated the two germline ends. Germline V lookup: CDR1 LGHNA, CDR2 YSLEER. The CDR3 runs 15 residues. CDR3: CASSQEAKVGETQYF. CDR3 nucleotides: TGCGCCAGCAGCCAAGAGGCCAAGGTTGGGGAGACCCAGTACTTC.

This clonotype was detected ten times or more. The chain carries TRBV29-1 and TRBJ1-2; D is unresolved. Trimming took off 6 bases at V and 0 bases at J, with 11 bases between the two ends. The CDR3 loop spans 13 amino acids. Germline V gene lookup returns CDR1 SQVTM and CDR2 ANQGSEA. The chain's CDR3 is CSVPHGANYGYTF. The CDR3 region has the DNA TGCAGCGTCCCTCACGGGGCTAACTATGGCTACACCTTC.

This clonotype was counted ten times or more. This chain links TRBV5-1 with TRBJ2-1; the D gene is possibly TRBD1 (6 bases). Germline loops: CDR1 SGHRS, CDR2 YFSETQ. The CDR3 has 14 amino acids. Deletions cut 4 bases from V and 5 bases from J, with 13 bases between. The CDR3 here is CASSRDIPHNEQFF. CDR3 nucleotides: TGCGCCAGCAGCCGGGACATTCCTCACAATGAGCAGTTCTTC.

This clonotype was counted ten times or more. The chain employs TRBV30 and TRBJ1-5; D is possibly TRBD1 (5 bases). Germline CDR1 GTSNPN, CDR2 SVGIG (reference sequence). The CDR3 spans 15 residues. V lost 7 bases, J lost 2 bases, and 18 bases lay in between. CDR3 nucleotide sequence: TGTGCCTTGGGGCCGCAGGGCTCCGGCAATCAGCCCCAGCATTTT. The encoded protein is CALGPQGSGNQPQHF.

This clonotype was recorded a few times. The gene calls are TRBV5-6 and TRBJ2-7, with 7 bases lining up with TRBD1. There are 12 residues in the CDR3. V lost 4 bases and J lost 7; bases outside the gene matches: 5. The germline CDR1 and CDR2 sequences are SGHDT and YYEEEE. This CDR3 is CASSRTGREQYV. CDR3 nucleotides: TGTGCCAGCAGCCGGACAGGACGAGAGCAGTACGTC.

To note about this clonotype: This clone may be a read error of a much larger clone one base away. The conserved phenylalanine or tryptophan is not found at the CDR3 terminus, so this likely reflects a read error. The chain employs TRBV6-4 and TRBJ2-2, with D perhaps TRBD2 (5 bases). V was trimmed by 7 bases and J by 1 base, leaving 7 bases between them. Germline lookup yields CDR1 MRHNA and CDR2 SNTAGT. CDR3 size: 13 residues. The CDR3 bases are TGTGCCAGCAAGAGGGAGAACACCGGGGAGCTGTTTGTT. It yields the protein CASKRENTGELFV.

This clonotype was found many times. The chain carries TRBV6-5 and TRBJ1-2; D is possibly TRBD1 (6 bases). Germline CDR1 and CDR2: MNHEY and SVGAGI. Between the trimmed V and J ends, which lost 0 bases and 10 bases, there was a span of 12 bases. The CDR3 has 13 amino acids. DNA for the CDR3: TGTGCCAGCAGTTACTCGAGGGGGTACTTCTACACCTTC. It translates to CASSYSRGYFYTF.

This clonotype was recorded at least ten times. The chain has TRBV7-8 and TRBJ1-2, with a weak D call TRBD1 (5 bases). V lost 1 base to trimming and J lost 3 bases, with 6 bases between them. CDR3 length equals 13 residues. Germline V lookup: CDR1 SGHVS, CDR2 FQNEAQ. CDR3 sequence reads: CASSLVGDYGYTF. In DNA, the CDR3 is TGTGCCAGCAGCTTAGTGGGGGACTATGGCTACACCTTC. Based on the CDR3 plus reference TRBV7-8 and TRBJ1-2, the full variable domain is GAGVSQSPRYKVAKRGQDVALRCDPISGHVSLFWYQQALGQGPEFLTYFQNEAQLDKSGLPSDRFFAERPEGSVSTLKIQRTQQEDSAVYLCASSLVGDYGYTFGSGTRLTVV.

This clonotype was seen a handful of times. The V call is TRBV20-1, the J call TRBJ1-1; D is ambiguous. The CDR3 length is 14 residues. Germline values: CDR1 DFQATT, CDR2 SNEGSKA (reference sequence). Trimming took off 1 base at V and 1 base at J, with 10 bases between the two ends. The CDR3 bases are TGCAGTGCTAGAGTGGGGTCAGCGAACACTGAAGCTTTCTTT. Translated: CSARVGSANTEAFF.

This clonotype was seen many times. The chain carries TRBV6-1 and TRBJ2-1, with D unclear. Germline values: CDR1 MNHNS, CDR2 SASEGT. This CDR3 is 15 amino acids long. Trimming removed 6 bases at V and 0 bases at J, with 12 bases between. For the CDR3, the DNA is TGTGCCAGCAGCCATCACCAAGACTCCTACAATGAGCAGTTCTTC. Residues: CASSHHQDSYNEQFF.

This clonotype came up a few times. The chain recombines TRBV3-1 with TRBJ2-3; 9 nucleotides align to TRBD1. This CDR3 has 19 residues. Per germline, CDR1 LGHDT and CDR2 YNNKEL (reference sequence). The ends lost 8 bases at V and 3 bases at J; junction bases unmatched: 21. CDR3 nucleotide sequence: TGTGCCAGCTGTTTAACGGGCTACAGCCGGGACAGGGCGACAGATACGCAGTATTTT. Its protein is CASCLTGYSRDRATDTQYF.

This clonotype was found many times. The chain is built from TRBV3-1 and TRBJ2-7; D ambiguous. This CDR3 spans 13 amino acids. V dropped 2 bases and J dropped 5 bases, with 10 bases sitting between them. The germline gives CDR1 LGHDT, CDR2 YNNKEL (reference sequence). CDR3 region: CASSQSPAHEQYF. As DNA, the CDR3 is TGTGCCAGCAGCCAATCTCCCGCGCACGAGCAGTACTTC.